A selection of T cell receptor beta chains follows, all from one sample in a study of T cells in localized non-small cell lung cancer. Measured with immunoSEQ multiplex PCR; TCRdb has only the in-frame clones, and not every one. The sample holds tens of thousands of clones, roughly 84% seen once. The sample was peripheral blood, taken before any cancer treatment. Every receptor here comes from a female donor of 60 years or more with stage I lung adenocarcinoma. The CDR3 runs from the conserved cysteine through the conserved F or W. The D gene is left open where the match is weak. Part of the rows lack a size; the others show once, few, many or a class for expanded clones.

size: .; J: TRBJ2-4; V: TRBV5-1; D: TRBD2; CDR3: CATARSGRAEDIQYF; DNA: TGCGCCACCGCCAGGAGCGGGAGGGCGGAAGACATTCAGTACTTC
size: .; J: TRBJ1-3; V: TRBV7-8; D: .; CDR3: CASSLEGGSQSGNTIYF; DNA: TGTGCCAGCAGCTTAGAAGGAGGAAGCCAGTCCGGAAACACCATATATTTT
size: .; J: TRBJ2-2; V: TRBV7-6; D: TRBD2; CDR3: CASSLEPGAGTGELFF; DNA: TGTGCCAGCAGCTTAGAGCCGGGAGCGGGGACCGGGGAGCTGTTTTTT
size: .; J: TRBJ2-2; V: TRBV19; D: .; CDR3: CASKGGDFAGELFF; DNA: TGTGCCAGTAAAGGAGGAGATTTTGCCGGGGAGCTGTTTTTT
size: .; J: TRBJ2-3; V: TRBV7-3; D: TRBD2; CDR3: CASSLDLAGRGDTQYF; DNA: TGTGCCAGCAGCTTAGATCTAGCGGGGCGTGGAGATACGCAGTATTTT
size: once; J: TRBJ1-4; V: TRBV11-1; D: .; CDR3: CASSLVQGSNEKLFF; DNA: TGTGCCAGCAGCTTAGTTCAGGGTTCAAATGAAAAACTGTTTTTT
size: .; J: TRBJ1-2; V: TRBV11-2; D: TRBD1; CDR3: CASSLDPGTVYGYTF; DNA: TGTGCCAGCAGCTTAGATCCCGGGACAGTCTATGGCTACACCTTC
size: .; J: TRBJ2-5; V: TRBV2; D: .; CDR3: CASKVGGDQETQYF; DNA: TGTGCCAGCAAGGTGGGCGGGGACCAAGAGACCCAGTACTTC
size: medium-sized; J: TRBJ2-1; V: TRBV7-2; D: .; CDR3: CASSVRNRDRGGNEQFF; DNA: TGTGCCAGCAGCGTTCGTAACCGGGACAGAGGAGGGAATGAGCAGTTCTTC
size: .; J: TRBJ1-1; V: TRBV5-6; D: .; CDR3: CASSPRGGLNTEAFF; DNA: TGTGCCAGCAGCCCGCGTGGAGGTTTGAACACTGAAGCTTTCTTT
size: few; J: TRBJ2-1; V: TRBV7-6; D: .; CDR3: CASSKLNNEQFF; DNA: TGTGCCAGCAGCAAGTTAAACAATGAGCAGTTCTTC
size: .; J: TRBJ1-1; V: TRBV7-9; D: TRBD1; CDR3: CASSKVQGRPEAFF; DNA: TGTGCCAGCAGTAAGGTACAGGGGAGGCCTGAAGCTTTCTTT
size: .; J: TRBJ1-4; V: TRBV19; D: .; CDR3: CASSTTVAPREKLFF; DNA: TGTGCCAGTAGTACCACGGTGGCACCAAGGGAAAAACTGTTTTTT
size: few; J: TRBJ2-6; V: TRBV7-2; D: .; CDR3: CASSPGWLRVSGANVLTF; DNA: TGTGCCAGCAGCCCAGGGTGGCTTAGGGTCTCTGGGGCCAACGTCCTGACTTTC
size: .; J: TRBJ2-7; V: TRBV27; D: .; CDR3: CASSLGVAAYEQYF; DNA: TGTGCCAGCAGTTTAGGTGTAGCAGCTTACGAGCAGTACTTC
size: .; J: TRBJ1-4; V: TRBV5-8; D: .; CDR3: CASSTLLTDLNEKLFF; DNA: TGTGCCAGCAGCACCCTTTTGACAGATTTAAATGAAAAACTGTTTTTT
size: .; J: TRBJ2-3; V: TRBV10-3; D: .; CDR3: CAIRRGSGGISSTDTQYF; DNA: TGTGCCATCAGGCGAGGGTCTGGCGGTATTTCTAGCACAGATACGCAGTATTTT
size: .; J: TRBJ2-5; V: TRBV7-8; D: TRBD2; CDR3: CASSSSGVGETQYF; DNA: TGTGCCAGCAGCTCCAGCGGGGTTGGAGAGACCCAGTACTTC